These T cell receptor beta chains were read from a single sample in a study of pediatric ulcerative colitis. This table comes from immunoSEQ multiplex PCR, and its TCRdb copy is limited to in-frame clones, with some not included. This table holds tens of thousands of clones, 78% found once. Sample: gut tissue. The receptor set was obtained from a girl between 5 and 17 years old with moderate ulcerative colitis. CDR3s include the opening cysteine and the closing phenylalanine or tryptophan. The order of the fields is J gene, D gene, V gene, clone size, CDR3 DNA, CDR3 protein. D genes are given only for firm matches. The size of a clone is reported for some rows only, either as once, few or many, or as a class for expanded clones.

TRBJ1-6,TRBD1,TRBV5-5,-,TGTGCCAGCAGCTACCCCCCGACAGGGCGGAATAATTCACCCCTCCACTTT,CASSYPPTGRNNSPLHF
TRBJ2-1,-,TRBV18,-,TGTGCCAGCTCCCCCTGGGGCAATCCGAGGAATGTCCATGAGCAGTTCTTC,CASSPWGNPRNVHEQFF
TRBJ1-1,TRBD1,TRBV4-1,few,TGCGCCAGCAGCCAGACAGGGATAATGAACACTGAAGCTTTCTTT,CASSQTGIMNTEAFF
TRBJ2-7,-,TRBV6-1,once,TGTGCCAGCAGCCCCCGAAACTACGAGCAGTACTTC,CASSPRNYEQYF
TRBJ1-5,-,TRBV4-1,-,TGCGCCAGCAGCCAAGATTGGGGAACAGGGAGGGGGCCCCAGCATTTT,CASSQDWGTGRGPQHF
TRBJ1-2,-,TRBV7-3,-,TGTGCCAGCCTGCTTTGGATGGTCGAGGGGACCTTC,CASLLWMVEGTF
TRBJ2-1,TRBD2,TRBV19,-,TGTGCCAGTAGTACCCGTGGGACTAGCGGGCGATACAATGAGCAGTTCTTC,CASSTRGTSGRYNEQFF
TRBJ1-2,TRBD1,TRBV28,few,TGTGCCAGCAGGGGACAGGGCGATTCTTATGGCTACACCTTC,CASRGQGDSYGYTF
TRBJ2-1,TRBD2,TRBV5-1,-,TGCGCCAGCAGCCCCTCCCTAGCGGGAGTGGGGAATGAGCAGTTCTTC,CASSPSLAGVGNEQFF
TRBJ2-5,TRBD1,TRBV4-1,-,TGCGCCAGCAGCCAGGGGGGACAGGGTGAAACCCAGTACTTC,CASSQGGQGETQYF
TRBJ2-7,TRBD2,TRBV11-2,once,TGTGCCAGCAGCCCCCTCAGAGGGAGGGCCTTCGAGCAGTACTTC,CASSPLRGRAFEQYF
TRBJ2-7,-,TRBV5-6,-,TGTGCCAGCAGCTACAGGGAATACGAGCAGTACTTC,CASSYREYEQYF
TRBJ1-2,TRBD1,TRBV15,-,TGTGCCACCAGCAGGGGTACTGCAGGGGGCGCTTATAATGGCTACACCTTC,CATSRGTAGGAYNGYTF
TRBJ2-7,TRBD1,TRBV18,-,TGTGCCAGCTCACCTCAACAGGGGGTGTCCTACGAGCAGTACTTC,CASSPQQGVSYEQYF
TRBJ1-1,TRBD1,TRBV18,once,TGTGCCAGCTCACTAGGGACAGGGTTGAACACTGAAGCTTTCTTT,CASSLGTGLNTEAFF
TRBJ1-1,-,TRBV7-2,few,TGTGCCAGCAGCCCTCAGGGGAGAGGCACTGAAGCTTTCTTT,CASSPQGRGTEAFF
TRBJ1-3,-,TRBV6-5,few,TGTGCCAGCAGGCGGGGGCCCTCTGGAAACACCATATATTTT,CASRRGPSGNTIYF
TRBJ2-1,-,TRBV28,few,TGTGCCAGCAGTTTGGAGTACAATGAGCAGTTCTTC,CASSLEYNEQFF
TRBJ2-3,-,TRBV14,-,TGTGCCAGCAGCGCAGGGGGGACAGATACGCAGTATTTT,CASSAGGTDTQYF
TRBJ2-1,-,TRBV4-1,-,TGCGCCAGCAGCCAAGTTTCCACAGGGTACAATGAGCAGTTCTTC,CASSQVSTGYNEQFF
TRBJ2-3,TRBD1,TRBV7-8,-,TGTGCCAGCAGCCCCTGGACAGGGGGCACAGATACGCAGTATTTT,CASSPWTGGTDTQYF
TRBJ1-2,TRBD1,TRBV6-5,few,TGTGCCAGCAGCGCCGGGACAGGGTTTGGCTACACCTTC,CASSAGTGFGYTF
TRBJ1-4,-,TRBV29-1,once,TGCAGCGTTTGGGTTAATGAAAAACTGTTTTTT,CSVWVNEKLFF
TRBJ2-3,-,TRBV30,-,TGTGCCTCCATCTCAGGTAGCACAGATACGCAGTATTTT,CASISGSTDTQYF
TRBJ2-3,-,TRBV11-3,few,TGTGCCAGCAGCTTAGGCGGAGGGGAGGATACGCAGTATTTT,CASSLGGGEDTQYF
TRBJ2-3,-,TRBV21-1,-,TGTGCCAGCAGCCAGACTAGATCAGATACGCAGTATTTT,CASSQTRSDTQYF
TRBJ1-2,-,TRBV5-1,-,TGCGCCAGCAGCTTTTCAGGGGAGTCTGGCTACACCTTC,CASSFSGESGYTF
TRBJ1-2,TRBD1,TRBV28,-,TGTGCCAGCAGTGTCCTTCTGCAGGGGGTCCACACCTTC,CASSVLLQGVHTF
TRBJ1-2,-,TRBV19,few,TGTGCCAGTAAACAACGGGACTATGGCTACACCTTC,CASKQRDYGYTF
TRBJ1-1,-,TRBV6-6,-,TGTGCCAGCAGTCCCTCAGGGAACACTGAAGCTTTCTTT,CASSPSGNTEAFF
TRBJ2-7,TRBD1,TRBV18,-,TGTGCCAGCTCACCACCGGCACAGGGGCTCGAGCAGTACTTC,CASSPPAQGLEQYF
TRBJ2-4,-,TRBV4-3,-,TGCGCCAGCAGTCCCACAGGGTGGGCCAAAAACATTCAGTACTTC,CASSPTGWAKNIQYF
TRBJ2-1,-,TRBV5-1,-,TGCGCCAGCAGCAAAACTGACGGGACTGAGCAGTTCTTC,CASSKTDGTEQFF
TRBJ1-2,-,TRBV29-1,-,TGCAGCGTTGAAGAGGGCCCCGCTTATGGCTACACCTTC,CSVEEGPAYGYTF
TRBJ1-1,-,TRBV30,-,TGTGCCGCAGACCGGGATAGAGAGGCTTTCTTT,CAADRDREAFF
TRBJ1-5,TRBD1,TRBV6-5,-,TGTGCCAGCGAAAACACAGGGGGAAGGAATCAGCCCCAGCATTTT,CASENTGGRNQPQHF
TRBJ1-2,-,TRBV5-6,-,TGTGCCAGCAGTCATTCGAGAGGGGTCGGCTACACCTTC,CASSHSRGVGYTF
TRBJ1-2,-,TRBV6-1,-,TGTGCCAGCAAACCAGGGCCCTATGGCTACACCTTC,CASKPGPYGYTF
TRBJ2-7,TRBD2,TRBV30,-,TGTGCCTGGAGGACCGGGACTAGCTTCTACGAGCAGTACTTC,CAWRTGTSFYEQYF
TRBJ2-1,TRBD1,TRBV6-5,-,TGTGCCAGCAGCTCAATAGCAGGGGGCTACAATGAGCAGTTCTTC,CASSSIAGGYNEQFF
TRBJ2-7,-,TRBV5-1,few,TGCGCCAGCTCCACCGAGATCGAGGCCTACGAGCAGTACTTC,CASSTEIEAYEQYF
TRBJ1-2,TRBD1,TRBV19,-,TGTGCCAGTAGCGGAGGGGGCGCTTCCTATGGCTACACCTTC,CASSGGGASYGYTF
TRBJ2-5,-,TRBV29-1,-,TGCAGTGCCTTCCTAACACAAGAGACCCAGTACTTC,CSAFLTQETQYF
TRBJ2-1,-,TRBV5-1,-,TGCGCCAGCAGCTTGGGGGGTGGGTACGGTGAGCAGTTCTTC,CASSLGGGYGEQFF
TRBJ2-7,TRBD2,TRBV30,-,TGTGCCTGGAGTGGGACCGGACTAGCGGGAGTCGGAGGCGAGCAGTACTTC,CAWSGTGLAGVGGEQYF
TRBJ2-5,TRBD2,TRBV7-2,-,TGTGCCAGCAGCTTAGCGGGACTAGCGAGTGGGACCCAGTACTTC,CASSLAGLASGTQYF
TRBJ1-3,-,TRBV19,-,TGTGCCAGTAGTATAGACCTCTCTGGAAACACCATATATTTT,CASSIDLSGNTIYF
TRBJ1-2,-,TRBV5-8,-,TGTGCCAGCAGCTTGGAAGGTCGGCAGGGTTCCTATGGCTACACCTTC,CASSLEGRQGSYGYTF
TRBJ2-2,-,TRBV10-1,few,TGCGCCAGCAGTGATAATTGGGGATCATTGGGTTACGGGGAGCTGTTTTTT,CASSDNWGSLGYGELFF
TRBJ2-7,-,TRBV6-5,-,TGTGCCAGCGCGCGGGAACCGGACTACGAGCAGTACTTC,CASAREPDYEQYF
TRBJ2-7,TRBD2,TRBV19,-,TGTGCCAGTAGTATTGAGTCTAGCGGGGTATACGAGCAGTACTTC,CASSIESSGVYEQYF
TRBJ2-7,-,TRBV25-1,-,TGTGCCAGCAGTGAATTGGCTAGCGATACGGGCTACGAGCAGTACTTC,CASSELASDTGYEQYF
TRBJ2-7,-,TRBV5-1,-,TGCGCCAGCAGCTTGGCCGGGCAGACCTACGAGCAGTACTTC,CASSLAGQTYEQYF
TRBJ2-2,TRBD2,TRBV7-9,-,TGTGCCAGCAGCCGCCCGACTAGCGGGGGGGACACCGGGGAGCTGTTTTTT,CASSRPTSGGDTGELFF